This paragraph reports one TCR beta chain. This specimen belongs to a study of blood T cell repertoires in COVID-19. Study information: Acute-phase and convalescent COVID-19 samples originated in the United States, Italy and Spain. Sample material is recorded as cDNA or gDNA derived from T cells, B-cell-depleted T cells, or PBMCs.

Here immunoSEQ multiplex PCR was the method, and the copy in TCRdb shows in-frame clones only, minus some. The data contain about 49,000 clones, 70% to 90% of them seen just once; the ten biggest clones take up about 4.7%. The CDR3 loop spans 15 amino acids. The V gene's germline CDR1 is SGHRS and CDR2 YFSETQ. Deletions cut 0 bases from V and 6 bases from J, with 15 bases between. The TCR originated in a man in his forties with active COVID-19. The V gene is TRBV5-1, the J gene TRBJ1-2, with unresolved D. Sequencing was done on a sample of peripheral blood. CDR3 residues: CASSLGGPGIDGYTF. CDR3 nucleotide sequence: TGCGCCAGCAGCTTGGGAGGCCCCGGCATCGATGGCTACACCTTC.